The clone carrying this T cell receptor beta chain appeared many times. The record originates from a study of T cells in Graves' hyperthyroidism and ophthalmopathy. The V gene end was trimmed by 5 bases and the J gene end by 4 bases; junction bases not matched to a gene: 12. This CDR3 is built from 16 residues. The germline V gene encodes CDR1 LNHNV and CDR2 YYDKDF (reference sequence). Amplification targeted TCR beta CDR3 regions from RNA transcripts. First-round RT-PCR targeting the TCR CDR3 was performed with the HTBI primer set. TCRdb re-analysed the multiplex PCR reads in MiXCR, keeping a single row per CDR3 protein. The sample lists around 610,000 distinct CDR3 sequences, roughly 14% seen once, with 4% to 5.5% in the top ten. Ophthalmopathy patients had Clinical Activity Score at least 3, NOSPECS grade at least 4, duration under 3 months.

Specimen: blood. This chain uses TRBV15 with TRBJ2-7; 9 nucleotides line up with TRBD1. The receptor was isolated from a woman aged 40 to 50 with Graves' ophthalmopathy. The CDR3 region is CATSRSWGQGVYEQYF. In DNA, the CDR3 is TGTGCCACCAGCCGATCCTGGGGACAGGGCGTTTACGAGCAGTACTTC.